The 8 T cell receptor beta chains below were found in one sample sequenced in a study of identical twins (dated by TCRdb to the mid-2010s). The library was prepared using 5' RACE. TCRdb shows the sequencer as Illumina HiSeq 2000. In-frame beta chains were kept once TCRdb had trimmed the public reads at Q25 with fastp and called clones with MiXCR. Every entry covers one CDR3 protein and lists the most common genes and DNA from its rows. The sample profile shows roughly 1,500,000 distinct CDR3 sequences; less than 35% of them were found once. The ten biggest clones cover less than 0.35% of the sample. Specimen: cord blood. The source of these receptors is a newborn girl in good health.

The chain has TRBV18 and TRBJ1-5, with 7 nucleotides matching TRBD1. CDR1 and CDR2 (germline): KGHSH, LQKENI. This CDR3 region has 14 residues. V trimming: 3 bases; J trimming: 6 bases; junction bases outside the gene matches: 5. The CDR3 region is CASSPRTGVQPQHF. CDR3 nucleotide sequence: TGTGCCAGCTCACCCCGGACAGGAGTTCAGCCCCAGCATTTT.

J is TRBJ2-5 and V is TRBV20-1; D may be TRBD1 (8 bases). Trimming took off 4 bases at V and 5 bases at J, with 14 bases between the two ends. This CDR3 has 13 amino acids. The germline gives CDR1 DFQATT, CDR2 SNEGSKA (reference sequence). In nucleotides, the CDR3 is TGCAGTGCTATAGGACAGGGAGGGGAGACCCAGTACTTC. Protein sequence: CSAIGQGGETQYF.

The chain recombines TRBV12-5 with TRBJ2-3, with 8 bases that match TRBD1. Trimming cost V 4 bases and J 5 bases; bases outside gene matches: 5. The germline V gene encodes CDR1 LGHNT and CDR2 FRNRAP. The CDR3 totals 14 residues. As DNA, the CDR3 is TGTGCTAGTGGTTGGGGGACAGGTAAAGATACGCAGTATTTT. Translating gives CASGWGTGKDTQYF.

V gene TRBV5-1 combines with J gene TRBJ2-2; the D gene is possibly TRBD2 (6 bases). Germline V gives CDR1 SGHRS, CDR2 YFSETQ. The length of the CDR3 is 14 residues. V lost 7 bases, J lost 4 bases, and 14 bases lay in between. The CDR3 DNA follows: TGCGCCAGCTTGGGACTTCCGAGCACCGGGGAGCTGTTTTTT. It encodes CASLGLPSTGELFF.

CDR3 sequence reads: CASSILAGGLNEQFF. The DNA for the CDR3 is TGCGCCAGCAGCATACTAGCGGGGGGGCTCAATGAGCAGTTCTTC. The gene calls are TRBV5-1 and TRBJ2-1, with TRBD2 matching 13 bases. Trimming took 4 bases from V and 6 from J; bases not matched to a gene: 4. The germline gives CDR1 SGHRS, CDR2 YFSETQ. The CDR3 is made up of 15 amino acids.

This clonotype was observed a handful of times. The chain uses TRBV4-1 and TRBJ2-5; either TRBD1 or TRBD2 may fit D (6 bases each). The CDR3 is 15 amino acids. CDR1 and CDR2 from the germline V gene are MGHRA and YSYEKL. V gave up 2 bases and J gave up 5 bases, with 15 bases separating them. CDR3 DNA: TGCGCCAGCAGCCAATATCAAATAGGGGGGGAGACCCAGTACTTC. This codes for CASSQYQIGGETQYF.

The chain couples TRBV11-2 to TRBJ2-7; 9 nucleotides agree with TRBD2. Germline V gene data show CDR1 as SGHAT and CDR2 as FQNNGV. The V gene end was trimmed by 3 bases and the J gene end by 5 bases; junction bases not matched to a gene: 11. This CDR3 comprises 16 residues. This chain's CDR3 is CASSFLWREGLNEQYF. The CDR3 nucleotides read TGTGCCAGCAGCTTTCTCTGGCGGGAGGGCCTGAACGAGCAGTACTTC.

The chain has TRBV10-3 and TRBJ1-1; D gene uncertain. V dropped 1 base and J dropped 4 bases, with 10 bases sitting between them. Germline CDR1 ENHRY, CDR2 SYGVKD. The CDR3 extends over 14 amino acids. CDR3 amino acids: CAISEWTSGTEAFF. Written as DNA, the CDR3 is TGTGCCATCAGTGAGTGGACCTCGGGCACTGAAGCTTTCTTT.